These 27 T cell receptor beta chains came from one sample sequenced in a study of identical twins listed by TCRdb under 2016. The library was built by means of 5' RACE. Instrument on record: Illumina HiSeq 2000. TCRdb reworked the public reads: Q25 trimming with fastp, MiXCR clone assembly, productive beta chains retained. Merged by CDR3 protein, the rows form single entries marked with the most common genes and DNA. Recorded for this sample are 640,000 or so distinct CDR3 sequences; 6% to 6.5% of them occurred a single time. Approximately 1.6% of the sample rests with the top ten. Material for sequencing was naive T cells sorted from blood. The intended sense of this specimen's cell subset or site label: cells isolated with a human naive T-cell isolation kit. These receptors all come from a man younger than 30 in good health.

This clonotype was found many times. V gene TRBV29-1 combines with J gene TRBJ2-1, with TRBD2 matching over 8 bases. Per germline, CDR1 SQVTM and CDR2 ANQGSEA. Trimming at V came to 3 bases and at J to 0 bases, leaving 7 bases not matched to a gene. CDR3 size: 16 residues. The CDR3 DNA sequence: TGCAGCGTTGAGACTAGCGCCCCGAGCTCCTACAATGAGCAGTTCTTC. Translating gives CSVETSAPSSYNEQFF.

The chain joins TRBV28 to TRBJ2-7, with 13 bases identical to TRBD2. CDR1 is MDHEN, CDR2 SYDVKM, per germline. The CDR3 loop spans 15 amino acids. Trimming at V came to 5 bases and at J to 5 bases, leaving 6 bases not matched to a gene. CDR3: CASSAGLAGSDEQYV. As DNA, the CDR3 is TGTGCCAGCAGTGCGGGACTAGCGGGATCGGACGAGCAGTACGTC.

In its sample, this clonotype was seen a few times. The chain is built from TRBV4-1 and TRBJ2-1; a possible D gene is TRBD2 (6 bases). This CDR3 has 17 residues. Germline V lookup: CDR1 MGHRA, CDR2 YSYEKL. V lost 0 bases, J lost 0 bases, and 12 bases lay in between. CDR3 in DNA: TGCGCCAGCAGCCAAGAGGTGGGGAGGAGCTCCTACAATGAGCAGTTCTTC. This sequence encodes CASSQEVGRSSYNEQFF.

The V gene is TRBV9, the J gene TRBJ2-3; the match to TRBD2 covers 9 bases. CDR1 and CDR2 from the germline V gene are SGDLS and YYNGEE. The CDR3 loop spans 16 amino acids. Trimming removed 0 bases from V and 2 bases from J; junction bases left unmatched: 4. Here the CDR3 reads CASSVGVAGVTDTQYF. CDR3 bases: TGTGCCAGCAGCGTAGGAGTAGCGGGAGTCACAGATACGCAGTATTTT.

Many counts were recorded for this clonotype. The CDR3 DNA reads as TGCAGCGTTATACAGCCGGTGTTCGGGTCTGGGGCCAACGTCCTGACTTTC. This translates into CSVIQPVFGSGANVLTF. This rearrangement joins TRBV29-1 to TRBJ2-6; D unclear. The CDR3 is 17 amino acids. V lost 5 bases and J 1 base, leaving 18 bases between the germline ends. Germline CDR1 and CDR2: SQVTM and ANQGSEA.

This clonotype was counted a few times. The chain links TRBV14 to TRBJ2-5; unclear D gene. Germline V lookup: CDR1 SGHDN, CDR2 FVKESK. This CDR3 comprises 11 residues. V was cut by 3 bases and J by 7 bases, with 6 bases left in between. CDR3 sequence: CASSHSVTQYF. The CDR3 DNA reads TGTGCCAGCAGCCACAGTGTGACCCAGTACTTC.

With respect to this clonotype: Compared with germline, one end of the junction differs, possibly owing to a read error. The chain uses TRBV20-1 and TRBJ1-5; 7 positions match TRBD1. The length of the CDR3 is 13 residues. Germline values: CDR1 DFQATT, CDR2 SNEGSKA (reference sequence). CDR3 coding DNA: TGCAGTGCAACAGACAGGGTGAATCAGCCCCTGCATTTT. It encodes CSATDRVNQPLHF.

This rearrangement joins TRBV3-1 to TRBJ1-5; D is undetermined. The CDR3 covers 13 residues. The germline V gene encodes CDR1 LGHDT and CDR2 YNNKEL (reference sequence). V lost 0 bases and J lost 7, with 7 bases in between. The CDR3 region has the DNA TGTGCCAGCAGCCAAGATACTCCCCAGCCCCAGCATTTT. This codes for CASSQDTPQPQHF.

This clonotype was observed a few times. V usage is TRBV12-3 or TRBV12-4 and J usage is TRBJ2-6; D is uncertain. There are 15 residues in the CDR3. V was shortened by 4 bases and J by 0 bases, with 7 bases between the two germline ends. CDR3 nucleotides: TGTGCCAGCAGTTCGTATGGCTCTGGGGCCAACGTCCTGACTTTC. It specifies CASSSYGSGANVLTF.

This clonotype was counted only a few times. The chain has TRBV20-1 and TRBJ2-7; TRBD2 matches at 8 bases. Looked up from germline, CDR1 is DFQATT and CDR2 is SNEGSKA (reference sequence). This CDR3 contains 15 residues. Unmatched junction bases numbered 6, after V lost 2 bases and J lost 0 bases. The CDR3 sequence: CSARSQRESSYEQYF. The CDR3 DNA follows: TGCAGTGCTAGATCTCAGCGGGAGAGCTCCTACGAGCAGTACTTC.

This clonotype showed up many times. The genes are TRBV6-5 and TRBJ2-5; the D gene is possibly TRBD1 (5 bases). The V end was cut by 0 bases, the J end by 3 bases, with 8 bases between. From germline, CDR1 is MNHEY and CDR2 SVGAGI. This CDR3 spans 14 amino acids. CDR3 sequence: CASSYSTVKETQYF. DNA for the CDR3: TGTGCCAGCAGTTACTCGACAGTAAAAGAGACCCAGTACTTC.

The sample holds many counts of this clonotype. The gene calls are TRBV20-1 and TRBJ1-4, with D possibly being TRBD1 (5 bases). The V end lost 0 bases, the J end lost 6 bases, and 8 bases lay between the germline ends. This CDR3 is 13 amino acids long. The germline CDR1 and CDR2 sequences are DFQATT and SNEGSKA (reference sequence). CDR3 sequence: CSAREVGDEKLFF. The CDR3, as DNA: TGCAGTGCTAGAGAAGTAGGGGATGAAAAACTGTTTTTT.

This clonotype was observed a handful of times. V and J are TRBV9 and TRBJ1-5, with TRBD1 as a possible D gene (5 bases). V gave up 4 bases and J gave up 3 bases, with 8 bases separating them. This CDR3 has 13 residues. Per germline, CDR1 SGDLS and CDR2 YYNGEE. CDR3 in DNA: TGTGCCAGCAGCCCGGACATCAATCAGCCCCAGCATTTT. It translates to CASSPDINQPQHF.

A few counts support this clonotype. The genes are TRBV20-1 and TRBJ1-5, with D hard to call. Germline CDR1 reads DFQATT; CDR2 reads SNEGSKA (reference sequence). Deletions cut 2 bases from V and 2 bases from J, with 10 bases between. This CDR3 comprises 14 residues. CDR3 region: CSARYIGRNQPQHF. In DNA, the CDR3 is TGCAGTGCTAGATACATTGGACGCAATCAGCCCCAGCATTTT.

This clonotype occurred a few times. The chain couples TRBV5-4 to TRBJ2-3; possible D gene TRBD2, 6 bases. V lost 4 bases and J lost 4, with 13 bases in between. The CDR3 sequence is 14 residues long. CDR1 is SGHNT and CDR2 is YYREEE in the germline V gene (reference sequence). Here the CDR3 reads CASSDTGVADTQYF. The CDR3 nucleotides are TGTGCCAGCAGCGACACGGGGGTAGCAGATACGCAGTATTTT. The full variable domain, completed using reference TRBV5-4 and TRBJ2-3, is ETGVTQSPTHLIKTRGQQVTLRCSSQSGHNTVSWYQQALGQGPQFIFQYYREEENGRGNFPPRFSGLQFPNYSSELNVNALELDDSALYLCASSDTGVADTQYFGPGTRLTVL.

This clonotype was recorded at least ten times. The chain employs TRBV20-1 and TRBJ2-5, with 7 bases matching TRBD2. V lost 8 bases, J lost 1 base, and 13 bases stayed unmatched. This CDR3 is 15 amino acids long. Germline V lookup: CDR1 DFQATT, CDR2 SNEGSKA (reference sequence). In DNA, the CDR3 is TGCAGTACCCCTGGGTGGGAGGGCAGCCAAGAGACCCAGTACTTC. The encoded protein is CSTPGWEGSQETQYF.

This clonotype was counted at least ten times. This chain connects TRBV20-1 to TRBJ2-7, with D unclear. The germline V and J ends were trimmed by 3 bases and 6 bases, with 15 bases remaining between them. CDR3 size: 13 residues. CDR1 is DFQATT, CDR2 SNEGSKA, per germline (reference sequence). The CDR3 region is CSARDGLRSEQYF. In DNA, the CDR3 is TGCAGTGCTAGGGACGGCTTGCGGTCCGAGCAGTACTTC.

This clonotype was observed a handful of times. The rearrangement links TRBV2 to TRBJ2-1, with D tentatively TRBD1 or TRBD2 (7 bases each). Germline assignment: CDR1 SNHLY and CDR2 FYNNEI. The CDR3 sequence is 15 residues long. Trimming removed 10 bases at V and 8 bases at J, with 24 bases between. The CDR3 DNA reads as TGTGCCACCCAGGGGGAGGGCCCAGAGGCCCATGAGCAGTTCTTC. Amino acids: CATQGEGPEAHEQFF.

The table lists this clonotype with many counts. The chain combines TRBV7-2 with TRBJ2-5; possible D gene TRBD1, 5 bases. CDR1 is SGHTA and CDR2 is FQGNSA in the germline V gene. The CDR3 has 14 amino acids. Trimming cost V 2 bases and J 4 bases, with 11 bases left between them. The CDR3: CASSLSRAGETQYF. DNA of the CDR3: TGTGCCAGCAGCTTAAGCAGGGCCGGAGAGACCCAGTACTTC.

The table lists this clonotype with many counts. The CDR3 DNA sequence: TGTGCCACCTCATCCCAGATTTCCAATCAGCCCCAGCATTTT. Translation: CATSSQISNQPQHF. The chain combines TRBV27 with TRBJ1-5, with unresolved D. The germline gives CDR1 MNHEY, CDR2 SMNVEV (reference sequence). The V end was cut by 10 bases, the J end by 3 bases, with 16 bases between. This CDR3 is built from 14 residues.

This clonotype was detected a few times. The chain carries TRBV5-5 and TRBJ2-5; 9 bases agree with TRBD2. Germline V gene lookup returns CDR1 SGHKS and CDR2 YYEKEE (reference sequence). The length of the CDR3 is 15 residues. The junction had 4 bases not matched to a gene; V was cut back by 0 bases and J by 4 bases. The CDR3 DNA follows: TGTGCCAGCAGCTTGGTAGCGGGAGCGACAGAGACCCAGTACTTC. It translates to CASSLVAGATETQYF.

To note about this clonotype: One junction end disagrees with the germline gene, perhaps due to a read error. The rearrangement uses TRBV7-3 and TRBJ2-6, with D tentatively TRBD1 (7 bases). The germline V gene has CDR1 SGHTA and CDR2 FQGTGA. The CDR3 sequence is 16 residues long. The CDR3: CASSFPTGTGADVLTF. The CDR3 DNA is TGTGCCAGCAGCTTCCCGACAGGGACTGGGGCCGACGTCCTGACTTTC.

At least ten counts were recorded for this clonotype. The chain uses TRBV18 and TRBJ1-1, with D hard to call. The CDR3 runs 14 residues. Germline assignment: CDR1 KGHSH and CDR2 LQKENI. Trimming took off 3 bases at V and 0 bases at J, with 8 bases between the two ends. The CDR3 DNA reads as TGTGCCAGCTCACCTAGGGAACTGAACACTGAAGCTTTCTTT. Its translation is CASSPRELNTEAFF.

This clonotype was seen repeatedly, ten times or more. The V call is TRBV11-3, the J call TRBJ2-1; 9 positions agree with TRBD2. V gave up 4 bases and J gave up 8 bases; unmatched junction bases: 9. CDR3 size: 15 residues. The germline V gene has CDR1 SGHNT and CDR2 YENEEA. This CDR3 is CASSSAGGLLYEQFF. The CDR3 bases are TGTGCCAGCAGCTCTGCGGGAGGGCTCCTCTATGAGCAGTTCTTC.

This clonotype was picked up a small number of times. The rearrangement joins TRBV19 to TRBJ1-6, with D perhaps matching TRBD1 (6 bases). The CDR3 has 14 residues. Germline assignment: CDR1 LNHDA and CDR2 SQIVND (reference sequence). V was shortened by 4 bases and J by 5 bases, with 9 bases between the two germline ends. The CDR3 region is CASSTTGNNSPLHF. The CDR3 nucleotides read TGTGCCAGTAGTACGACAGGAAATAATTCACCCCTCCACTTT.

This clonotype appeared a single time. This chain links TRBV20-1 with TRBJ2-7; no definite D call. This CDR3 spans 14 amino acids. The V end was cut by 0 bases, the J end by 0 bases, with 9 bases between. Germline V CDR1 and CDR2: DFQATT, SNEGSKA (reference sequence). The chain's CDR3 is CSARDELSSYEQYF. As DNA, the CDR3 is TGCAGTGCTAGAGACGAGCTCAGCTCCTACGAGCAGTACTTC.

The genes are TRBV2 and TRBJ2-1, with D hard to call. Germline V lookup: CDR1 SNHLY, CDR2 FYNNEI. V was pared by 4 bases and J by 6 bases, with 4 bases between. The CDR3 sequence is 11 residues long. The CDR3 protein is CASSASNEQFF. As DNA, the CDR3 is TGTGCCAGCAGTGCTAGCAATGAGCAGTTCTTC.